This T cell receptor (beta chain) was retrieved from a study of blood T cells in healthy people across ages. The CDR3 consists of 17 residues. Germline assignment: CDR1 LGHNA and CDR2 YSLEER. The junction had 4 bases not matched to a gene; V was cut back by 0 bases and J by 2 bases. A second PCR of 7 to 11 cycles used a sample-barcoded 5' primer and a J-beta primer mix. TCRdb ran MiXCR on the 5' RACE reads and lists one entry per CDR3 protein. The table lists a few hundred thousand distinct CDR3 sequences, approximately 27% of them singletons. The chain is built from TRBV4-3 and TRBJ2-1; 10 nucleotides match TRBD2. Sequencing input: blood. The TCR comes from a woman between 65 and 79 years old in good health. The CDR3 loop reads CASSQDPGLAPYNEQFF. In DNA form, the CDR3 reads TGCGCCAGCAGCCAAGATCCGGGACTAGCGCCCTACAATGAGCAGTTCTTC.